The 16 T cell receptor beta chains listed next were all sequenced from one sample in a study of blood T cell repertoires in COVID-19. This table comes from immunoSEQ multiplex PCR, and its TCRdb copy is limited to in-frame clones, with some not included. The data contain a few hundred thousand clones, 88% of them singletons. The sequenced sample consisted of peripheral blood. The receptors stem from a woman younger than 45 with acute or convalescent COVID-19.

The chain uses TRBV19 and TRBJ2-4, with 13 bases matching TRBD2. The CDR3 has 14 residues. V shed 4 bases, J shed 7 bases, and the junction held 1 base outside the gene matches. Germline loops: CDR1 LNHDA, CDR2 SQIVND (reference sequence). CDR3 DNA sequence: TGTGCCAGTAGTAAGACTAGCGGGAGGAACATTCAGTACTTC. It codes for CASSKTSGRNIQYF.

CDR3 amino acids: CASSNPFGQGARNQPQHF. The CDR3 nucleotides are TGTGCCAGCAGCAACCCCTTCGGACAGGGGGCGCGTAATCAGCCCCAGCATTTT. The J gene is TRBJ1-5, the V gene TRBV2; 11 bases map to TRBD1. This CDR3 comprises 18 residues. Looked up from germline, CDR1 is SNHLY and CDR2 is FYNNEI. Trimming cost V 6 bases and J 4 bases; bases outside gene matches: 14.

V is TRBV25-1 and J is TRBJ1-1, with a tentative D call TRBD1 (5 bases). Germline CDR1 reads MGHDK; CDR2 reads SYGVNS. The V and J ends lost 3 bases and 4 bases respectively, with 12 bases between them. The CDR3 runs to 14 residues. CDR3 nucleotide sequence: TGTGCCAGCAGTGATCGAACAGGAGCCACTGAAGCTTTCTTT. It encodes CASSDRTGATEAFF.

CDR3 loop: CASSLAGGPSTGELFF. For the CDR3, the DNA is TGTGCCAGTTCCCTAGCGGGAGGGCCGAGCACCGGGGAGCTGTTTTTT. V gene TRBV19 combines with J gene TRBJ2-2, with 12 bases lining up with TRBD2. V trimming: 8 bases; J trimming: 4 bases; junction bases outside the gene matches: 8. The CDR3 spans 16 residues. The germline V gene encodes CDR1 LNHDA and CDR2 SQIVND (reference sequence).

The chain is built from TRBV9 and TRBJ1-4, with TRBD1 matching 7 bases. Trimming cost V 0 bases and J 5 bases; bases outside gene matches: 4. In germline, CDR1 is SGDLS, CDR2 YYNGEE. This CDR3 is 15 amino acids long. The CDR3 spells CASSVEGTDNEKLFF. The CDR3 nucleotides read TGTGCCAGCAGCGTAGAGGGGACAGACAATGAAAAACTGTTTTTT.

This clone has just a few counts. This chain joins TRBV2 and TRBJ1-5; D ambiguous. The CDR3 spans 13 residues. In germline, CDR1 is SNHLY, CDR2 FYNNEI. V lost 4 bases and J lost 4, with 8 bases in between. In nucleotides, the CDR3 is TGTGCCAGCAGTGGAGGTAGAAATCAGCCCCAGCATTTT. It specifies CASSGGRNQPQHF.

As to this clone: This specimen includes other DNA sequences encoding the same CDR3. J is TRBJ1-6 and V is TRBV9; TRBD1 might be the D (6 bases). Trimming pared 2 bases from V and 4 bases from J, leaving 13 bases between. Per the germline V gene, CDR1 is SGDLS and CDR2 is YYNGEE. The CDR3 is made up of 16 amino acids. CDR3 amino acids: CASSVGQSPYNSPLHF. In nucleotides, the CDR3 is TGTGCCAGCAGCGTCGGACAGAGCCCTTATAATTCACCCCTCCACTTT.

The V and J genes are TRBV30 and TRBJ1-6, with 8 nucleotides matching TRBD1. Germline CDR1 is GTSNPN and CDR2 is SVGIG (reference sequence). This CDR3 contains 14 residues. V shed 0 bases and J 7 bases; nucleotides not matched to a gene: 2. The CDR3 spells CAWSVDRGNSPLHF. CDR3 coding DNA: TGTGCCTGGAGTGTCGACAGGGGAAATTCACCCCTCCACTTT.

The chain employs TRBV11-2 and TRBJ2-7; no clear D gene. CDR1 is SGHAT, CDR2 FQNNGV, per germline. Deletions cut 5 bases from V and 3 bases from J, with 11 bases between. The CDR3 totals 13 residues. The CDR3 sequence is CASSQARYYEQYF. The CDR3 DNA follows: TGTGCCAGCAGCCAAGCTAGATACTACGAGCAGTACTTC.

The rearrangement links TRBV30 to TRBJ2-1; perhaps TRBD2 as D (5 bases). The germline V gene has CDR1 GTSNPN and CDR2 SVGIG (reference sequence). This CDR3 comprises 15 residues. Trimming stripped 0 bases from V and 5 bases from J, with 14 bases between. CDR3 in DNA: TGTGCCTGGAGTGTATGGCCTAGCATCCACAATGAGCAGTTCTTC. Translated, it gives CAWSVWPSIHNEQFF.

About this clone: In the same sample, other DNA sequences code for this CDR3. The CDR3 sequence is CASSLNTGELFF. CDR3 in DNA: TGTGCCAGCAGCCTAAACACCGGGGAGCTGTTTTTT. The rearrangement joins TRBV9 to TRBJ2-2; D remains ambiguous. Germline V lookup: CDR1 SGDLS, CDR2 YYNGEE. This CDR3 region has 12 residues. The ends were cut back, 4 bases at V and 2 bases at J, with 3 bases in the middle.

The table lists this clone with a few counts. The chain is built from TRBV18 and TRBJ2-7; 8 bases map to TRBD1. The CDR3 length is 14 residues. CDR1 is KGHSH, CDR2 LQKENI, per germline. Germline trimming cut 2 bases from V and 9 bases from J; bases unmatched to any gene: 9. This CDR3 is CASSPKDRDLPQYF. In DNA form, the CDR3 reads TGTGCCAGCTCACCAAAGGACAGGGACCTTCCGCAGTACTTC.

The chain links TRBV5-8 to TRBJ2-1; TRBD2 matches 15 bases. Germline-derived CDR1 and CDR2 are SGHTS and YDEGEE. The CDR3 extends over 16 amino acids. Losses at the gene ends were 4 bases for V and 7 bases for J; bases not matched to a gene: 6. DNA for the CDR3: TGTGCCAGCAGCATTGGGACTAGCGGGAGGTATAATGAGCAGTTCTTC. Protein sequence: CASSIGTSGRYNEQFF.

V is TRBV19 and J is TRBJ2-1, with 10 bases that match TRBD2. The germline CDR1 and CDR2 sequences are LNHDA and SQIVND (reference sequence). The CDR3 is 17 amino acids. Unmatched junction bases numbered 10, after V lost 2 bases and J lost 6 bases. The CDR3 DNA sequence: TGTGCCAGTAGTATATTGGGGCTAGCGGGAGTCTTCAATGAGCAGTTCTTC. It is translated as CASSILGLAGVFNEQFF.

The V call is TRBV4-1, the J call TRBJ1-1; the D is unclear. Germline V gene data show CDR1 as MGHRA and CDR2 as YSYEKL. Trimming removed 0 bases at V and 5 bases at J, with 10 bases between. This CDR3 comprises 14 residues. CDR3 sequence reads: CASSQDPVPTEAFF. CDR3 bases: TGCGCCAGCAGCCAAGATCCAGTGCCGACTGAAGCTTTCTTT.

This clone was picked up one time. The chain is built from TRBV7-2 and TRBJ2-3, with 11 bases fitting TRBD1. The CDR3 consists of 15 residues. Germline V CDR1 and CDR2: SGHTA, FQGNSA. The V and J ends lost 1 base and 4 bases, in that order; junction bases with no gene match: 1. The CDR3: CASSLGTGGPDTQYF. In nucleotides, the CDR3 is TGTGCCAGCAGCTTAGGGACAGGGGGCCCAGATACGCAGTATTTT.